A selection of T cell receptor beta chains follows, all from one sample in a study of CD8 T cells in ankylosing spondylitis. One entry per CDR3 protein results from TCRdb running MiXCR on the 5' RACE reads. This table has fewer than 650,000 distinct CDR3 sequences, 12% appearing once. Sequencing used blood, either unsorted or a sorted T cell fraction (not recorded which). The receptors originated from a male donor with ankylosing spondylitis. The conserved cysteine and the conserved F or W are not part of the CDR3 here.

v_call	j_call	cdr3_aa
TRBV5-5	TRBJ2-1	ASSLGPAVSYNEQF
TRBV20-1	TRBJ2-1	SKLERLAGKYEQF
TRBV27	TRBJ1-1	ASSLSMRGMGTEAF
TRBV7-9	TRBJ2-2	ASSSGELF
TRBV20-1	TRBJ2-2	SARRTGENTGELF
TRBV20-1	TRBJ2-1	SAPRVGSGSGPYNEQF
TRBV5-1	TRBJ1-1	ASSSFGGRRTEAF
TRBV28	TRBJ1-5	ASSSNPQNQPQH
TRBV15	TRBJ2-3	ATKREGLGTDTQY
TRBV12-3/TRBV12-4	TRBJ1-5	ASTSPGVDQPQH
TRBV3-1	TRBJ2-5	ASSQDVGLVRTQY
TRBV12-3/TRBV12-4	TRBJ1-1	ASSLGSEATEAF
TRBV5-1	TRBJ2-1	ASSWGRYNEQF
TRBV11-1	TRBJ2-1	ASSPRGLAGVLSSYNEQF
TRBV9	TRBJ1-1	ASSATGGNEAF
TRBV15	TRBJ2-1	ATSRHLTGLAGGNEQF
TRBV5-1	TRBJ2-2	ASSWDMPQVGELF
TRBV20-1	TRBJ2-1	SARPDRIPNSYNEQF
TRBV24-1	TRBJ2-5	ATSDPQGSETQY
TRBV12-3/TRBV12-4	TRBJ2-2	ASSPNRDSTTGELF
TRBV5-6	TRBJ2-7	ASSSGTGWAHEQY
TRBV29-1	TRBJ2-5	SVEESGETQY
TRBV5-5	TRBJ2-2	ASSQVLNTGELF
TRBV20-1	TRBJ2-1	SAKTSGRSYEQF
TRBV6-5	TRBJ2-4	ASSYGPKNIQY
TRBV24-1	TRBJ2-1	ATSDRGLAGVDEQF